This is a list of T cell receptor beta chains from one sample in a study of graft-versus-host responses after intestinal transplantation. Profiling relied on immunoSEQ multiplex PCR, and the TCRdb table lists in-frame clones only, not all of them. The sample carries approximately 99,000 clones, 92% recorded once. Antigen specificity for these receptors is unknown. Sample: unstimulated CD8+ T cells sorted from spleen or lymph node cells, taken before transplant. The receptors originated from a human donor who was the organ donor for an intestinal transplant. The CDR3 runs from the conserved cysteine through the conserved F or W. The D gene is left open where the match is weak. The size field is filled for only some rows; it gives once, few, many or a size class.

>TRBJ2-7|.|TRBV30|TRBD1
CAYRDSLDEQYF
TGTGCCTACCGGGACAGTCTAGACGAGCAGTACTTC
>TRBJ2-1|once|TRBV5-5|TRBD1
CASSIRDRGYNEQFF
TGTGCCAGCAGCATCCGGGACAGGGGCTACAATGAGCAGTTCTTC
>TRBJ1-3|.|TRBV28|.
CATSQVSGNTIYF
TGTGCCACCTCCCAGGTCTCTGGAAACACCATATATTTT
>TRBJ2-5|.|TRBV11-2|.
CASSLNQMSSSKTQYF
TGTGCCAGCAGCTTAAATCAAATGAGTAGTTCTAAGACCCAGTACTTC
>TRBJ2-1|.|TRBV7-2|.
CASSLTDYIKGEQFF
TGTGCCAGCAGCTTGACGGACTACATCAAAGGTGAGCAGTTCTTC
>TRBJ2-5|once|TRBV5-4|.
CASRTPSGDGQETQYF
TGTGCCAGCAGAACCCCGTCGGGAGACGGGCAAGAGACCCAGTACTTC
>TRBJ1-5|.|TRBV19|.
CASSSLELSNQPQHF
TGTGCCAGTAGTTCCTTAGAACTGAGCAATCAGCCCCAGCATTTT
>TRBJ2-7|.|TRBV30|.
CACTTGYSYEQYF
TGTGCCTGCACCACAGGGTACTCCTACGAGCAGTACTTC
>TRBJ1-2|.|TRBV10-3|TRBD1
CAIRETGAINYGYTF
TGTGCCATCAGAGAGACAGGGGCGATTAACTATGGCTACACCTTC
>TRBJ1-1|.|TRBV4-1|.
CASSQDGYLGTEAFF
TGCGCCAGCAGCCAAGACGGGTACCTGGGCACTGAAGCTTTCTTT
>TRBJ2-7|.|TRBV28|TRBD2
CASSGTSGPIKYEQYF
TGTGCCAGCAGCGGGACTAGCGGACCGATAAAGTACGAGCAGTACTTC
>TRBJ2-3|.|TRBV2|.
CASSASLGTDTQYF
TGTGCCAGCAGTGCCAGTCTTGGCACAGATACGCAGTATTTT
>TRBJ1-6|.|TRBV13|.
CASSLHSDNSPLHF
TGTGCCAGCAGCTTACATTCGGATAATTCACCCCTCCACTTT
>TRBJ2-1|.|TRBV10-1|TRBD2
CASSSLAGTSGGAFKVPYNEQFF
TGCGCCAGCAGTTCCCTGGCCGGGACTAGCGGGGGGGCTTTTAAGGTCCCCTACAATGAGCAGTTCTTC
>TRBJ2-4|.|TRBV21-1|.
CASSKGCPFNGGGSF
TGTGCCAGCAGCAAGGGGTGCCCATTCAATGGGGGGGGATCTTTC
>TRBJ2-2|.|TRBV30|TRBD2
CASNEAGGHTGELFF
TGTGCCTCGAATGAGGCGGGGGGGCACACCGGGGAGCTGTTTTTT
>TRBJ2-3|.|TRBV5-6|.
CASSLGALSTSTDTQYF
TGTGCCAGCAGCTTGGGGGCGCTAAGTACTAGCACAGATACGCAGTATTTT
>TRBJ1-3|.|TRBV5-5|.
CASSLEARLRGNTIYF
TGTGCCAGCAGCTTGGAAGCCCGGCTGCGGGGAAACACCATATATTTT
>TRBJ1-5|.|TRBV5-1|TRBD1
CASSSGTGVNQPQHF
TGCGCCAGCAGCTCGGGGACAGGGGTTAATCAGCCCCAGCATTTT
>TRBJ1-1|.|TRBV5-6|TRBD1
CASSPGQPYEDTEAFF
TGTGCCAGCAGCCCGGGACAGCCTTATGAGGACACTGAAGCTTTCTTT
>TRBJ1-2|.|TRBV27|.
CASSLTALYYGYTF
TGTGCCAGCAGTTTGACAGCTCTCTACTATGGCTACACCTTC
>TRBJ2-5|.|TRBV6-5|TRBD1
CASSQPTGEMAQYF
TGTGCCAGCTCGCAGCCTACAGGGGAGATGGCCCAGTACTTC
>TRBJ2-3|.|TRBV10-2|.
CASFTSFNPYTDTQYF
TGCGCCAGCTTTACTAGTTTCAACCCCTACACAGATACGCAGTATTTT
>TRBJ2-5|.|TRBV30|TRBD1
CAWTEGTGGRETQYF
TGTGCCTGGACCGAAGGGACAGGGGGCCGAGAGACCCAGTACTTC
>TRBJ1-5|.|TRBV4-1|.
CASSQDYENQGSRQPQHF
TGCGCCAGCAGCCAAGATTATGAAAACCAGGGCTCGCGGCAGCCCCAGCATTTT
>TRBJ2-2|.|TRBV7-9|TRBD2
CATLTSGTGELFF
TGTGCCACCTTGACTAGCGGTACCGGGGAGCTGTTTTTT
>TRBJ2-3|.|TRBV2|TRBD2
CASRGLAGGTDTQYF
TGTGCCAGCAGAGGACTAGCGGGGGGGACAGATACGCAGTATTTT
>TRBJ1-4|.|TRBV10-3|.
CATAGLENEKLFF
TGTGCCACCGCAGGGTTGGAGAATGAAAAACTGTTTTTT
>TRBJ2-1|.|TRBV10-2|.
CASISRTRSPRNPYNEQFF
TGCGCCAGCATTTCTAGAACCCGGAGCCCAAGGAACCCCTACAATGAGCAGTTCTTC
>TRBJ2-3|.|TRBV15|TRBD2
CATSRVGDYSGDSTDTQYF
TGTGCCACCAGCAGAGTGGGTGACTATAGCGGGGATAGCACAGATACGCAGTATTTT
>TRBJ1-1|.|TRBV2|.
CASSRTEAFF
TGTGCCAGCAGTCGGACTGAAGCTTTCTTT
>TRBJ2-2|.|TRBV6-1|.
CAAYKGGLGTGELFF
TGTGCCGCCTATAAGGGGGGGCTTGGCACCGGGGAGCTGTTTTTT
>TRBJ2-1|.|TRBV7-8|TRBD2
CASSTYSGLAGEGNEQFF
TGTGCCAGCAGCACATACTCGGGACTAGCGGGAGAAGGTAATGAGCAGTTCTTC
>TRBJ2-3|.|TRBV11-3|TRBD2
CASSRLARVGTDTQYF
TGTGCCAGCAGCAGACTAGCCAGGGTCGGCACAGATACGCAGTATTTT
>TRBJ2-7|.|TRBV27|TRBD1
CASSPTTGPAYEQYF
TGTGCCAGCAGTCCGACGACAGGGCCAGCCTACGAGCAGTACTTC
>TRBJ2-7|.|TRBV5-1|.
CASSPVSQDSYEQYF
TGCGCCAGCAGCCCGGTCTCCCAAGATTCCTACGAGCAGTACTTC
>TRBJ2-7|.|TRBV27|TRBD1
CASSRTGESYEQYF
TGTGCCAGCAGTCGCACAGGGGAGAGTTACGAGCAGTACTTC
>TRBJ2-1|.|TRBV13|.
CASSLPGDTYNEQFF
TGTGCCAGCAGCTTGCCTGGGGACACTTACAATGAGCAGTTCTTC
>TRBJ2-5|.|TRBV5-6|TRBD1
CASQTGSVVKTQYF
TGTGCCAGTCAGACAGGGTCTGTAGTTAAGACCCAGTACTTC
>TRBJ2-7|.|TRBV13|.
CASHTSSHEQYF
TGTGCCAGCCACACTAGCTCCCACGAGCAGTACTTC
>TRBJ2-2|.|TRBV9|TRBD2
CASSALAGEWTGELFF
TGTGCCAGCAGCGCCCTAGCGGGAGAATGGACCGGGGAGCTGTTTTTT
>TRBJ2-5|.|TRBV6-6|.
CASRQQQGEETQYF
TGTGCCAGCAGGCAACAACAGGGAGAGGAGACCCAGTACTTC
>TRBJ1-4|.|TRBV4-1|.
CASSQDLIWQNNEKLFF
TGCGCCAGCAGCCAAGATCTTATATGGCAAAATAATGAAAAACTGTTTTTT
>TRBJ2-3|.|TRBV28|TRBD2
CASSSLLAGVGDTQYF
TGTGCCAGCAGCTCACTACTAGCGGGAGTTGGAGATACGCAGTATTTT
>TRBJ1-5|.|TRBV21-1|.
CASSKGWDSHRPQHF
TGTGCCAGCAGCAAGGGCTGGGACAGCCATAGGCCCCAGCATTTT
>TRBJ1-3|.|TRBV13|.
CASSSRGTGNTIYF
TGTGCCAGCAGTAGCAGGGGAACTGGAAACACCATATATTTT
>TRBJ1-1|.|TRBV2|.
CASRALGGRTEAFF
TGTGCCAGCAGGGCACTTGGGGGCCGCACTGAAGCTTTCTTT
>TRBJ1-2|few|TRBV5-1|.
CASSLTTDGSYGYTF
TGCGCCAGCAGCTTGACTACTGACGGGAGCTATGGCTACACCTTC
>TRBJ1-2|once|TRBV30|TRBD1
CAWSYTQGGYGYTF
TGTGCCTGGAGTTATACACAGGGGGGGTATGGCTACACCTTC
>TRBJ2-1|.|TRBV7-3|.
CASSLSSNNEQFF
TGTGCCAGCAGCTTAAGCAGTAACAATGAGCAGTTCTTC
>TRBJ2-7|.|TRBV5-6|TRBD1
CASSPDRGKYEQYF
TGTGCCAGCAGCCCGGACAGGGGAAAATACGAGCAGTACTTC
>TRBJ2-3|.|TRBV10-3|.
CAISEFRVAPSTDTQYF
TGTGCCATCAGTGAATTTAGGGTAGCGCCGAGCACAGATACGCAGTATTTT
>TRBJ2-5|.|TRBV5-6|TRBD2
CASSLRAGGPLETQYF
TGTGCCAGCAGTTTGAGGGCGGGGGGGCCTTTAGAGACCCAGTACTTC
>TRBJ2-1|.|TRBV28|.
CASSFLPRLGEYNEQFF
TGTGCCAGCAGTTTCCTCCCACGACTAGGGGAATACAATGAGCAGTTCTTC